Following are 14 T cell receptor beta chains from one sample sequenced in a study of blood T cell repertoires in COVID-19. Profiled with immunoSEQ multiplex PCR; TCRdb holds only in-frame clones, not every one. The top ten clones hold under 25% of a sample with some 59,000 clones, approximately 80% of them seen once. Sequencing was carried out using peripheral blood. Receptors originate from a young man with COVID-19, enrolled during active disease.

The CDR3 here is CASSPDRVYGYTF. CDR3 sequence (DNA): TGTGCCAGCAGTCCCGACAGGGTTTATGGCTACACCTTC. The V and J genes are TRBV6-5 and TRBJ1-2; 7 positions agree with TRBD1. Germline CDR1 and CDR2: MNHEY and SVGAGI. The CDR3 runs to 13 residues. V gave up 5 bases and J gave up 5 bases; unmatched junction bases: 5.

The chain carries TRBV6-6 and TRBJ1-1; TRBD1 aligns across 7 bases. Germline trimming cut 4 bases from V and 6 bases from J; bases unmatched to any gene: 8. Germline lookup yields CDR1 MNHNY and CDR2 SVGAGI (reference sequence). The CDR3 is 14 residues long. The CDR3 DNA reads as TGTGCCAGCAGTTTCCGGACAGGAGCCTCTGAAGCTTTCTTT. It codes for CASSFRTGASEAFF.

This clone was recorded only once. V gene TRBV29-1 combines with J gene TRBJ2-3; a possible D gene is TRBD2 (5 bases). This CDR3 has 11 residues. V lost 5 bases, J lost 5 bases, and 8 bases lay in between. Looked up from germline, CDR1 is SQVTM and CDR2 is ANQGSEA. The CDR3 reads CSVLAGDTQYF. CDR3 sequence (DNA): TGCAGCGTTCTAGCTGGAGATACGCAGTATTTT.

This CDR3 reads CASSLTRTGGEGYTF. The CDR3 DNA reads as TGTGCCAGCAGCTTGACCAGGACAGGGGGCGAGGGCTACACCTTC. V gene TRBV5-6 combines with J gene TRBJ1-2, with TRBD1 matching 11 bases. The ends lost 1 base at V and 8 bases at J; junction bases unmatched: 7. The CDR3 spans 15 residues. Germline-derived CDR1 and CDR2 are SGHDT and YYEEEE. Full variable domain (missing parts from reference TRBV5-6 and TRBJ1-2): DAGVTQSPTHLIKTRGQQVTLRCSPKSGHDTVSWYQQALGQGPQFIFQYYEEEERQRGNFPDRFSGHQFPNYSSELNVNALLLGDSALYLCASSLTRTGGEGYTFGSGTRLTVV.

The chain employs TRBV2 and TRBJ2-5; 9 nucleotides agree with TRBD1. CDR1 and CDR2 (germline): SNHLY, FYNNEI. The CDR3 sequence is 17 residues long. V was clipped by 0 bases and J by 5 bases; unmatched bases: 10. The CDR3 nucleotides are TGTGCCAGCAGTGAAGCGCTAGGACAGGGGATTTGGGAGACCCAGTACTTC. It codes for CASSEALGQGIWETQYF.

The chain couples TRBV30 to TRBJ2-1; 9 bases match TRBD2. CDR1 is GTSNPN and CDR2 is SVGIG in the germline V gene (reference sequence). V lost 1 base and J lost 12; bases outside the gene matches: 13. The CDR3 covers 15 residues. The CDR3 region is CAWSARGRGAGWQFF. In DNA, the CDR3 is TGTGCCTGGAGTGCCCGCGGGAGGGGGGCCGGTTGGCAGTTCTTC.

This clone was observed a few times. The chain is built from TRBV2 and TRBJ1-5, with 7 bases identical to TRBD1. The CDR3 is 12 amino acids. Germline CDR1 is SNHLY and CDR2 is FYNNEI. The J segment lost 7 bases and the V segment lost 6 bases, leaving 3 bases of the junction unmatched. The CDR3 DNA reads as TGTGCCAGCAGAAAACAGGGGCAGCCCCAGCATTTT. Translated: CASRKQGQPQHF.

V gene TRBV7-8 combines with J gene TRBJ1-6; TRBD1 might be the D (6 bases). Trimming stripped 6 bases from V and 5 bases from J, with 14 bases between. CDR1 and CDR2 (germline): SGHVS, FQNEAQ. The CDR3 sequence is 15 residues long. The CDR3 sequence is CASRLRGIDNSPLHF. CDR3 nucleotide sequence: TGTGCCAGCAGACTCAGGGGAATCGATAATTCACCCCTCCACTTT.

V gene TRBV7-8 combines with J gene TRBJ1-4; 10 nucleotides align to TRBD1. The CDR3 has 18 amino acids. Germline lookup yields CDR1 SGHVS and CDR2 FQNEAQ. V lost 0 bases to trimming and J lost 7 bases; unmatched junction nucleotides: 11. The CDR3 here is CASSLASLGQGLSEKLFF. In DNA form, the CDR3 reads TGTGCCAGCAGCTTAGCGTCGTTGGGACAGGGGTTGAGTGAAAAACTGTTTTTT. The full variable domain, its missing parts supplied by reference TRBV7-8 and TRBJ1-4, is GAGVSQSPRYKVAKRGQDVALRCDPISGHVSLFWYQQALGQGPEFLTYFQNEAQLDKSGLPSDRFFAERPEGSVSTLKIQRTQQEDSAVYLCASSLASLGQGLSEKLFFGSGTQLSVL.

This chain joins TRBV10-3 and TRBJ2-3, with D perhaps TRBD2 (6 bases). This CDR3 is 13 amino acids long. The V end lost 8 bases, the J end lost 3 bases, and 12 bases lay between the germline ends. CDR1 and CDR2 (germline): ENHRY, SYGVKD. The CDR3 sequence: CAISLAFTDTQYF. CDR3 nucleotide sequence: TGTGCCATCTCCCTAGCGTTTACAGATACGCAGTATTTT.

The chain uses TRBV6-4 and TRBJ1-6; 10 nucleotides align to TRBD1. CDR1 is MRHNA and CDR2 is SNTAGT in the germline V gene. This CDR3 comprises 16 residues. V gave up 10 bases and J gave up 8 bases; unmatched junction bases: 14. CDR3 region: CAIDRGRCSNYSPLHF. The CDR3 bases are TGTGCCATCGACAGGGGGCGATGCTCTAACTATTCACCCCTCCACTTT.

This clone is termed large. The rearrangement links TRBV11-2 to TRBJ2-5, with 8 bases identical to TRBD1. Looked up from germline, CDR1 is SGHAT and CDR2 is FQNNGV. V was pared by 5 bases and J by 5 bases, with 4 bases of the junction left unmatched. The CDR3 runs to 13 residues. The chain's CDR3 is CASSPDRGETQYF. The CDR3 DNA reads TGTGCCAGCAGCCCAGACAGGGGCGAGACCCAGTACTTC.

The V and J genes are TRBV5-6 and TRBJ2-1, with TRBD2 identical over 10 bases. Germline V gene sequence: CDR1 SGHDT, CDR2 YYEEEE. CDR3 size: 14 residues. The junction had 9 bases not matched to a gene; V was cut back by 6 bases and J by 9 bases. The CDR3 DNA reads TGTGCCAGCACTGGGACTAGCGAAGGTGGTGAGCAGTTCTTC. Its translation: CASTGTSEGGEQFF.

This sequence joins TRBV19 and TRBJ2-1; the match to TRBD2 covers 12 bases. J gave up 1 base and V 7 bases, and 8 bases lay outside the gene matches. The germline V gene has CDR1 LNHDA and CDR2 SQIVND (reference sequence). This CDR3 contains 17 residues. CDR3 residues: CASTTSGGIFSYNEQFF. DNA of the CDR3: TGTGCCAGTACAACTAGCGGGGGGATTTTTTCCTACAATGAGCAGTTCTTC.